The 30 T cell receptor beta chains reported below all come from one sample, sequenced in a study of T cell clonality in common variable immunodeficiency. Sequenced by immunoSEQ multiplex PCR; TCRdb stores in-frame clones only, minus some. In total the sample includes around 40,000 clones, none of them seen once. The sequenced sample was peripheral blood mononuclear cells. Source of these receptors: a person aged 18 to 70 in good health.

A few counts support this clone. The chain's CDR3 is CASSLGANLEQYF. The CDR3 DNA, read in part, is TGTGCCAGCAGCTTGGGGGCTAATCTCGAG. The chain employs TRBV5-4 and TRBJ2-7; D is ambiguous. The CDR3 end is not reached by the read, which stops 3 residues before it; the germline J gene fills it in. Trimming took off 0 bases at V and 6 bases at J, with 10 bases between the two ends. The CDR3 consists of 13 residues. Per germline, CDR1 SGHNT and CDR2 YYREEE (reference sequence).

This clone is categorized as medium-sized. The CDR3 end falls 3 residues outside the read, so it is completed with the germline J gene. V gene TRBV29-1 combines with J gene TRBJ1-4, with 9 bases lining up with TRBD1. V gave up 7 bases and J gave up 8 bases; unmatched junction bases: 11. The CDR3 totals 14 residues. Germline assignment: CDR1 SQVTM and CDR2 ANQGSEA. The CDR3 loop is CSAKTGGTREKLFF. CDR3 DNA (partial): TGCAGCGCTAAGACAGGGGGAACTAGAGAAAAA.

The CDR3 DNA, read in part, is TGTGCCAGCAGTGAAGGGGACAGCTCCTACGAG. Its protein product is CASSEGDSSYE. The full CDR3 reads CASSEGDSSYEAFF. The chain couples TRBV6-1 to TRBJ1-1, with 7 bases identical to TRBD1. The CDR3 end falls 3 residues outside the read, so it is completed with the germline J gene. This CDR3 is built from 14 residues. Germline loops: CDR1 MNHNS, CDR2 SASEGT.

On this clone itself: The read ends 3 residues before the CDR3 terminus; that terminus is restored from the germline J gene. The rearrangement joins TRBV7-2 to TRBJ2-7; maybe TRBD2 (6 bases). Trimming shortened V by 3 bases and J by 3 bases, and 9 bases separated the two germline ends. Germline assignment: CDR1 SGHTA and CDR2 FQGNSA. CDR3 length equals 13 residues. The chain's CDR3 is CASSFGGYYEQYF. The DNA read from the CDR3 is TGTGCCAGCAGCTTCGGGGGTTACTACGAG.

In its sample, this clone was seen many times. From the germline J gene comes the end of the CDR3, since the read stops 3 residues before it. This chain joins TRBV5-1 and TRBJ2-3, with unresolved D. Per germline, CDR1 SGHRS and CDR2 YFSETQ. The CDR3 length is 16 residues. Deletions cut 1 base from V and 0 bases from J, with 12 bases between. The CDR3 reads CASSLRARPSTDTQYF. The part of the CDR3 DNA that was read is TGCGCCAGCAGCTTGAGGGCCAGACCTAGCACAGATACG.

This clone was seen only a few times. The CDR3 is cut off 3 residues early in the read; its end comes from the germline J gene. The chain has TRBV30 and TRBJ2-2, with TRBD1 identical over 10 bases. Looked up from germline, CDR1 is GTSNPN and CDR2 is SVGIG (reference sequence). CDR3 length: 15 amino acids. The sequenced part of the CDR3 DNA is TGTGCCTGCAAGGGACAGGGGACCTATAATTCACCG. Translating it yields CACKGQGTYNSP. The entire CDR3 sequence reads CACKGQGTYNSPLFF.

This clone showed up many times. The read ends 3 residues shy of where the CDR3 ends; the end is completed using the germline J gene. The chain couples TRBV7-3 to TRBJ2-3; 7 bases are a match to TRBD2. CDR1 is SGHTA, CDR2 FQGTGA, per germline. The CDR3 runs 15 residues. V was clipped by 5 bases and J by 5 bases; unmatched bases: 10. Partial CDR3 DNA: TGTGCCAGCAGCAATAGCGGGCCCGCAGGAGATACG. Protein product: CASSNSGPAGDT. The whole CDR3 sequence reads CASSNSGPAGDTQYF.

This clone has a count of ten or more. Coverage ceases 3 residues before the CDR3 finishes, and the germline J gene fills in the end. The rearrangement uses TRBV6-1 and TRBJ1-1; maybe TRBD1 (5 bases). Germline V gene lookup returns CDR1 MNHNS and CDR2 SASEGT. The CDR3 is made up of 13 amino acids. This CDR3 is CASSVNRDLKAFF. The part of the CDR3 DNA that was read is TGTGCCAGCAGTGTCAACCGGGACTTGAAA.

In its sample, this clone was seen many times. Read data end 3 residues before the CDR3 end; the end is taken from the germline J gene. The rearrangement joins TRBV19 to TRBJ1-2, with a weak D call TRBD1 (5 bases). CDR3 length: 13 residues. Germline assignment: CDR1 LNHDA and CDR2 SQIVND (reference sequence). Trimming took 7 bases from V and 5 from J, leaving 14 bases between them. The part of the CDR3 DNA that was read is TGTGCCAGTAAGCAGGGCGAGGATTATGGC. Amino acids: CASKQGEDYG. From start to end, the CDR3 is CASKQGEDYGYTF.

This clone was detected ten times or more. The read finishes 3 residues shy of the CDR3 end, and the germline J gene is used to complete it. The chain links TRBV11-2 to TRBJ1-2, with D possibly being TRBD1 (6 bases). Germline V gives CDR1 SGHAT, CDR2 FQNNGV. V shed 5 bases and J shed 1 base, with 14 bases lying between them. This CDR3 has 15 residues. Incomplete CDR3 DNA: TGTGCCAGCAGCCCAGCTACAGGGATTAACTATGGC. Amino acids: CASSPATGINYG. The complete CDR3 protein is CASSPATGINYGYTF.

This clone occurred a few times. The CDR3 extends 3 residues past the end of the read, so its final part is completed from the germline J gene. J is TRBJ2-1 and V is TRBV18; tentatively, D is TRBD1 (6 bases). The CDR3 sequence is 15 residues long. Germline-derived CDR1 and CDR2 are KGHSH and LQKENI. Trimming took 6 bases from V and 8 from J, leaving 20 bases between them. CDR3 amino acids: CASSVAGAERYEQFF. The part of the CDR3 DNA that was read is TGTGCCAGCTCGGTAGCAGGGGCAGAGCGATATGAG. The whole variable domain, remainder taken from reference TRBV18 and TRBJ2-1, is NAGVMQNPRHLVRRRGQEARLRCSPMKGHSHVYWYRQLPEEGLKFMVYLQKENIIDESGMPKERFSAEFPKEGPSILRIQQVVRGDSAAYFCASSVAGAERYEQFFGPGTRLTVL.

This clone showed up many times. Read data end 3 residues before the CDR3 end; the end is taken from the germline J gene. The V and J genes are TRBV5-6 and TRBJ1-2; TRBD1 matches at 7 bases. With 4 bases clipped from V and 3 bases from J, the junction kept 9 bases outside the gene matches. The CDR3 spans 15 residues. Germline CDR1 SGHDT, CDR2 YYEEEE. The part of the CDR3 DNA that was read is TGTGCCAGCAGCGGGGGGACAGATACGTACTATGGC. It encodes CASSGGTDTYYG. In full, the CDR3 reads CASSGGTDTYYGYTF.

Many counts were recorded for this clone. The read falls 3 residues short of the CDR3 end, and the missing part is taken from the germline J gene. The V and J genes are TRBV30 and TRBJ2-3; TRBD1 aligns across 9 bases. This CDR3 has 15 amino acids. The germline gives CDR1 GTSNPN, CDR2 SVGIG (reference sequence). V dropped 1 base and J dropped 4; count of bases not matched to a gene: 6. The CDR3 protein is CAWSEGTGSADTQYF. CDR3 DNA, as far as it was read: TGTGCCTGGAGTGAGGGGACAGGGAGTGCAGATACG.

This clone was observed many times. Read coverage stops 3 residues before the CDR3 terminus; the germline J gene supplies the remainder. The rearrangement uses TRBV20-1 and TRBJ2-4; D possibly corresponds to TRBD1 (5 bases). The CDR3 sequence is 16 residues long. CDR1 is DFQATT and CDR2 is SNEGSKA in the germline V gene (reference sequence). Trimming stripped 6 bases from V and 0 bases from J, with 18 bases between. The CDR3 loop is CSALGAATLAKNIQYF. The DNA read from the CDR3 is TGCAGTGCCCTTGGGGCCGCTACTCTAGCCAAAAACATT.

This clone was observed at least ten times. With the read ending 3 residues before the CDR3 end, the germline J gene is used to fill in that end. The chain links TRBV7-9 to TRBJ1-2; TRBD1 is a possible D gene (6 bases). The CDR3 covers 13 residues. The germline V gene has CDR1 SEHNR and CDR2 FQNEAQ (reference sequence). The V end lost 1 base, the J end lost 3 bases, and 6 bases lay between the germline ends. CDR3 sequence reads: CASSLGTDYGYTF. The sequenced CDR3 bases are TGTGCCAGCAGCTTAGGGACAGACTATGGC.

In this sample, this clone turned up many times. The DNA ends 3 residues before the CDR3 does, and the rest of the CDR3 is filled in from the germline J gene. This chain uses TRBV7-2 with TRBJ2-1, with a tentative D call TRBD2 (5 bases). This CDR3 is built from 15 residues. Germline V lookup: CDR1 SGHTA, CDR2 FQGNSA. The ends were cut back, 1 base at V and 2 bases at J, with 9 bases in the middle. Partial CDR3 DNA: TGTGCCAGCAGCTTAGGCGGGTCCACCTACAATGAG. This encodes CASSLGGSTYNE. The whole CDR3 is CASSLGGSTYNEQFF.

This clone has a count of ten or more. CDR3 amino acids: CASSVATASYEQYF. CDR3 DNA (partial): TGTGCCAGCAGTGTGGCCACAGCCTCCTACGAG. The rearrangement uses TRBV6-1 and TRBJ2-7; no clear D gene. Read data end 3 residues before the CDR3 end; the end is taken from the germline J gene. Trimming took 4 bases from V and 0 from J, leaving 10 bases between them. Germline V gene sequence: CDR1 MNHNS, CDR2 SASEGT. The CDR3 covers 14 residues.

In this sample, this clone turned up many times. The sequenced fragment ends 3 residues before the CDR3 boundary, so the rest is inferred from the germline J gene. The chain has TRBV19 and TRBJ2-5, with 10 positions matching TRBD2. Germline CDR1 is LNHDA and CDR2 is SQIVND (reference sequence). Trimming took 2 bases from V and 5 from J; bases not matched to a gene: 17. The CDR3 has 19 residues. The CDR3 loop is CASSIRQEFLAGVEETQYF. The sequenced CDR3 bases are TGTGCCAGTAGTATACGACAGGAGTTCCTAGCGGGAGTTGAGGAGACC.

This clone was detected many times. The observed sequence ends 3 residues before the CDR3 terminus, with the missing tail filled in from the germline J gene. This rearrangement joins TRBV5-1 to TRBJ1-6; unclear D gene. Looked up from germline, CDR1 is SGHRS and CDR2 is YFSETQ. The CDR3 runs 12 residues. V was clipped by 3 bases and J by 8 bases, with 6 bases between them. CDR3 sequence reads: CASSSGYSPLHF. The CDR3 DNA, read in part, is TGCGCCAGCAGCTCGGGTTATTCACCC.

This clone has ten or more counts. With the read ending 3 residues before the CDR3 end, the germline J gene is used to fill in that end. The rearrangement uses TRBV12-3 or TRBV12-4 and TRBJ1-2; perhaps TRBD1 as D (5 bases). The CDR3 is 14 residues long. V dropped 6 bases and J dropped 1 base, with 12 bases sitting between them. CDR3 DNA (partial): TGTGCCAGCAGCCCCCAGACAGATAACTATGGC. This gives the protein CASSPQTDNYG. The CDR3 reads in full as CASSPQTDNYGYTF.

There are many counts of this clone. The read ends 3 residues shy of where the CDR3 ends; the end is completed using the germline J gene. The chain is built from TRBV7-2 and TRBJ1-2, with a possible D match to TRBD1 (6 bases). Germline V gives CDR1 SGHTA, CDR2 FQGNSA. Trimming removed 0 bases from V and 5 bases from J, with 19 bases in between. This CDR3 comprises 17 residues. Here the CDR3 reads CASSLAGIGAGVYGYTF. The CDR3 DNA, read in part, is TGTGCCAGCAGCTTAGCGGGTATCGGAGCAGGGGTGTATGGC.

This clone was detected many times. The CDR3 is cut off 3 residues early in the read; its end comes from the germline J gene. The chain employs TRBV5-1 and TRBJ2-5; no firm D call. The CDR3 extends over 12 amino acids. The V and J ends lost 0 bases and 4 bases respectively, with 4 bases between them. Germline assignment: CDR1 SGHRS and CDR2 YFSETQ. The CDR3 sequence: CASSLAGETQYF. The CDR3 bases that were read are TGCGCCAGCAGCTTGGCCGGAGAGACC.

This clone was counted many times. The read halts 3 residues ahead of the CDR3 end, with the missing end drawn from the germline J gene. The rearrangement uses TRBV30 and TRBJ2-5, with D uncertain. With 3 bases removed from V and 1 base from J, the gap between germline ends came to 6 bases. Germline assignment: CDR1 GTSNPN and CDR2 SVGIG (reference sequence). CDR3 length: 12 residues. The DNA read from the CDR3 is TGTGCCTGGAGGCGGATCCAAGAGACC. Translation: CAWRRIQET. The CDR3 in full is CAWRRIQETQYF. The complete variable domain, with remaining parts taken from reference TRBV30 and TRBJ2-5, reads SQTIHQWPATLVQPVGSPLSLECTVEGTSNPNLYWYRQAAGRGLQLLFYSVGIGQISSEVPQNLSASRPQDRQFILSSKKLLLSDSGFYLCAWRRIQETQYFGPGTRLLVL.

This clone was seen many times. The CDR3 extends 3 residues past the end of the read, so its final part is completed from the germline J gene. The genes are TRBV15 and TRBJ2-1; TRBD1 aligns across 10 bases. This CDR3 is built from 13 residues. The V gene end was trimmed by 6 bases and the J gene end by 7 bases; junction bases not matched to a gene: 3. Germline V lookup: CDR1 LNHNV, CDR2 YYDKDF (reference sequence). Here the CDR3 reads CATRGTGVNEQFF. The sequenced CDR3 bases are TGTGCCACCAGGGGGACAGGGGTGAATGAG.

This clone showed up many times. The CDR3 end falls 3 residues outside the read, so it is completed with the germline J gene. The chain couples TRBV29-1 to TRBJ2-7, with 8 bases that match TRBD1. The germline CDR1 and CDR2 sequences are SQVTM and ANQGSEA. J lost 2 bases, V lost 6 bases, and 6 bases had no gene match. The CDR3 extends over 13 amino acids. The CDR3 bases that were read are TGCAGCGTAGTGACAGGGGCCACCTACGAG. Amino acids: CSVVTGATYE. The whole CDR3 is CSVVTGATYEQYF.

This clone was counted ten times or more. The read stops 3 residues short of the end of the CDR3; the missing end is completed from the germline J gene. The chain employs TRBV5-1 and TRBJ2-1; the match to TRBD2 covers 13 bases. The length of the CDR3 is 19 residues. The J segment lost 4 bases and the V segment lost 4 bases, leaving 14 bases of the junction unmatched. CDR1 is SGHRS, CDR2 YFSETQ, per germline. CDR3: CASSRTTSGRTQKYNEQFF. Incomplete CDR3 DNA: TGCGCCAGCAGCCGGACGACTAGCGGGAGGACCCAAAAATACAATGAG. Full variable domain (missing parts from reference TRBV5-1 and TRBJ2-1): KAGVTQTPRYLIKTRGQQVTLSCSPISGHRSVSWYQQTPGQGLQFLFEYFSETQRNKGNFPGRFSGRQFSNSRSEMNVSTLELGDSALYLCASSRTTSGRTQKYNEQFFGPGTRLTVL.

This clone showed up many times. CDR3 region: CASTPNLGPLRYGYTF. CDR3 bases read: TGTGCCAGCACACCCAACCTGGGGCCTTTGCGCTATGGC. The V gene is TRBV6-8, the J gene TRBJ1-2; TRBD1 might be the D (5 bases). From the germline J gene comes the end of the CDR3, since the read stops 3 residues before it. The CDR3 consists of 16 residues. Trimming pared 7 bases from V and 4 bases from J, leaving 22 bases between. Germline lookup yields CDR1 MNHGY and CDR2 SAAAGT.

In this sample, this clone turned up many times. The read finishes 3 residues shy of the CDR3 end, and the germline J gene is used to complete it. Other DNA sequences of this sample code for an identical CDR3. This chain uses TRBV7-8 with TRBJ1-1, with D tentatively TRBD1 (5 bases). The CDR3 consists of 15 residues. V was trimmed by 4 bases and J by 3 bases, leaving 15 bases between them. Germline CDR1 and CDR2: SGHVS and FQNEAQ. The sequenced part of the CDR3 DNA is TGTGCCAGCAGCTCCCGACAGCCCTTGGACACTGAA. Its translation: CASSSRQPLDTE. The entire CDR3 protein reads CASSSRQPLDTEAFF.

This clone appeared many times. The CDR3 is cut off 3 residues early in the read; its end comes from the germline J gene. The V and J genes are TRBV19 and TRBJ2-7; 7 nucleotides align to TRBD1. Losses at the gene ends were 6 bases for V and 5 bases for J; bases not matched to a gene: 4. CDR1 is LNHDA, CDR2 SQIVND, per germline (reference sequence). This CDR3 comprises 12 residues. CDR3: CASRGQVDEQYF. CDR3 bases read: TGTGCCAGTAGAGGACAGGTGGACGAG.

This clone was seen ten or more times. From the germline J gene comes the end of the CDR3, since the read stops 3 residues before it. The chain is built from TRBV20-1 and TRBJ1-2, with 7 bases identical to TRBD1. CDR3 size: 15 residues. Germline V CDR1 and CDR2: DFQATT, SNEGSKA (reference sequence). V gave up 3 bases and J gave up 1 base; unmatched junction bases: 8. Partial CDR3 DNA: TGCAGTGCTAGCCTGACAGGGATAAATAACTATGGC. Translating gives CSASLTGINNYG. The entire CDR3 is CSASLTGINNYGYTF.